Detailed here is one T cell receptor beta chain. The V and J ends lost 8 bases and 4 bases, in that order; junction bases with no gene match: 3. The CDR3 has 12 amino acids. In germline, CDR1 is MRHNA, CDR2 SNTAGT. The record originates from a study of blood T cell repertoires in COVID-19. Sequencing used immunoSEQ multiplex PCR; TCRdb keeps in-frame clones, though not all of them. Here the sample spans roughly 150,000 clones, around nine tenths being singletons. The receptor's source is an elderly woman with COVID-19, enrolled during active disease. The V and J genes are TRBV6-4 and TRBJ2-3; 7 positions match TRBD2. The source material was peripheral blood. The CDR3 DNA reads as TGTGCCAGCGGGAGGGTATCAGATACGCAGTATTTT. This sequence encodes CASGRVSDTQYF.